The entry that follows covers one T cell receptor (beta chain) sequence. This clonotype was picked up a small number of times. It has no known antigen specificity. No base-level quality is on record; no much larger clone is a single base apart. CDR1 and CDR2 (SNHLY, FYNNEI) derive from the germline V gene. Inclusive of the bounding cysteine and phenylalanine, the CDR3 is 15 residues long. Only the CDR3 DNA is retained, 45 bases long and in frame from the first base. V loses 6 bases at its end and J loses 5 bases; junction bases beyond the gene matches: 7. This sample is drawn from a study of T cell repertoires in cytomegalovirus infection (dated by TCRdb to the late 2010s). Regarding the complete study: Alongside well-studied HLA-B-restricted epitopes, the peptide stimulations were aimed at recently identified HLA-C-restricted CMV epitopes, whose presentation resists viral immunomodulation. The HLA type of each donor mattered for the analysis, because public TCR beta signatures pointed to carriage of CMV infection along with the matching HLA type.

General conclusions and limits of the study: The ex vivo response was dominated by HLA-C-restricted CMV-specific TCR beta clonotypes, which also provided the single most frequent clonotype in two of eight donors. In both this cohort and an independent cohort of some 370 donors, the cumulative frequency of public TCR beta family members distinguished carriers of CMV infection plus the relevant HLA type.

The sample's treatment or condition label, decoded: in vitro stimulation with specific CMV peptide epitopes to enrich CMV-specific T cells. These reads were obtained on an Illumina HiSeq 1500. TCRdb redid the processing of the public reads, applying fastp at Q25 and MiXCR, and retained in-frame beta chains. All rows with the same CDR3 protein become a single entry with the most common DNA and genes. Present in this sample are tens of thousands of distinct CDR3 sequences, roughly 22% of which were seen just once. The ten largest account for about 72% of the sample. This sample comprised CD8+ T cells from cultured PBMCs, obtained from culture after CMV antigen stimulation. The sequence is built from TRBV2 and TRBJ1-6; 7 junctional bases match TRBD1. This sequence was found in a human donor in good health (CMV status not recorded). Some clones in this sample may be carry-over from other donors' samples. In nucleotide form, the sequence is TGTGCCAGCAGCACTGTGGGACAGAATAATTCACCCCTCCACTTT. This sequence encodes CASSTVGQNNSPLHF.